A single sample gave rise to the 18 T cell receptor beta chains below, sequenced in a study of CD8+CD57+ T cells in acquired aplastic anemia. Genomic DNA constituted the template upon which TCR beta VDJ and CDR3 profiling was performed. TCRdb recomputed calls from the reads with MiXCR, one row per CDR3 protein. The sample contains 180,000 or so distinct CDR3 sequences, less than 65% of which appear only once. Patients who underwent sequencing had shown CD8+CD57+ cell expansion by flow cytometry. The specimen sequenced was sorted CD4+, CD8+, or CD8+CD57+ T cells (not recorded which) from PBMCs. These receptors came from a human donor with aplastic anemia.

The DNA of the CDR3 is TGTGCCACCGCCGGGGCACAGGCCTACGAGCAGTACTTC. It specifies CATAGAQAYEQYF. The chain recombines TRBV24-1 with TRBJ2-7; either TRBD1 or TRBD2 may supply D (5 bases each). Germline assignment: CDR1 KGHDR and CDR2 SFDVKD. This CDR3 spans 13 amino acids. Trimming took off 9 bases at V and 2 bases at J, with 13 bases between the two ends.

The table lists this clonotype with a count of one. The gene calls are TRBV7-8 and TRBJ2-1; D gene unclear. Germline CDR1 and CDR2: SGHVS and FQNEAQ. V dropped 5 bases and J dropped 5 bases, with 22 bases sitting between them. The CDR3 loop spans 17 amino acids. CDR3 sequence (DNA): TGTGCCAGCAGCCGCTTGACTGGACGTTCCTCTGACAATGAGCAGTTCTTC. Translation: CASSRLTGRSSDNEQFF.

There are many counts of this clonotype. This chain joins TRBV12-5 and TRBJ1-4; D is undetermined. V lost 1 base and J lost 6, with 3 bases in between. CDR3 length: 12 amino acids. Germline V gene sequence: CDR1 LGHNT, CDR2 FRNRAP. DNA of the CDR3: TGTGCTAGTGGTTTGGGGGATGAAAAACTGTTTTTT. Encoded protein: CASGLGDEKLFF.

The J gene is TRBJ2-3, the V gene TRBV7-9; a weak D match, TRBD1 (5 bases). This CDR3 contains 15 residues. Trimming took 1 base from V and 3 from J, leaving 11 bases between them. The germline V gene encodes CDR1 SEHNR and CDR2 FQNEAQ (reference sequence). The chain's CDR3 is CASSLVNQGTDTQYF. For the CDR3, the DNA is TGTGCCAGCAGCTTAGTGAATCAGGGTACAGATACGCAGTATTTT.

The chain is built from TRBV25-1 and TRBJ1-1; D unclear. Germline V gene lookup returns CDR1 MGHDK and CDR2 SYGVNS. The CDR3 loop spans 11 amino acids. The V gene lost 9 bases and the J gene lost 1 base, with 6 bases spanning the gap. This CDR3 is CASNRNTEAFF. The CDR3 DNA reads TGTGCCAGTAACAGGAACACTGAAGCTTTCTTT. Looking up the rest from reference TRBV25-1 and TRBJ1-1 gives the full variable domain: EADIYQTPRYLVIGTGKKITLECSQTMGHDKMYWYQQDPGMELHLIHYSYGVNSTEKGDLSSESTVSRIRTEHFPLTLESARPSHTSQYLCASNRNTEAFFGQGTRLTVV.

V usage is TRBV7-9 and J usage is TRBJ2-3; 9 positions match TRBD2. V lost 3 bases to trimming and J lost 0 bases; unmatched junction nucleotides: 10. The V gene's germline CDR1 is SEHNR and CDR2 FQNEAQ (reference sequence). This CDR3 spans 18 amino acids. The CDR3 region has the DNA TGTGCCAGCAGCTTTAGCGCTAGCGGGGCCCGAAGCACAGATACGCAGTATTTT. Amino acids: CASSFSASGARSTDTQYF.

The chain uses TRBV7-2 and TRBJ1-1; perhaps TRBD1 as D (6 bases). The V end was cut by 5 bases, the J end by 4 bases, with 20 bases between. This CDR3 has 16 amino acids. From germline, CDR1 is SGHTA and CDR2 FQGNSA. The chain's CDR3 is CASSQTEGVRGTEAFF. The CDR3, as DNA: TGTGCCAGCAGCCAGACGGAGGGGGTACGGGGCACTGAAGCTTTCTTT.

The chain is built from TRBV2 and TRBJ2-1; D tentatively fits TRBD1 or TRBD2 (5 bases each). This CDR3 is built from 14 residues. Germline assignment: CDR1 SNHLY and CDR2 FYNNEI. V gave up 4 bases and J gave up 0 bases, with 7 bases separating them. The CDR3 DNA is TGTGCCAGCAGTGTGAGGGGCTCCTACAATGAGCAGTTCTTC. Translation gives CASSVRGSYNEQFF.

This clonotype was recorded many times. The V and J genes are TRBV12-3 or TRBV12-4 and TRBJ2-5, with 15 bases aligning to TRBD2. The CDR3 totals 19 residues. V shed 6 bases, J shed 1 base, and the junction held 12 bases outside the gene matches. CDR3 DNA sequence: TGTGCCAGCAGCAGCTGGGGACTAGCGGGGGGCGATATCCAAGAGACCCAGTACTTC. Its translation is CASSSWGLAGGDIQETQYF.

The chain links TRBV19 to TRBJ1-5; D not resolved. Trimming took 3 bases from V and 0 from J, leaving 9 bases between them. This CDR3 spans 15 amino acids. Germline V CDR1 and CDR2: LNHDA, SQIVND (reference sequence). The CDR3 here is CASSIDRVSNQPQHF. The DNA for the CDR3 is TGTGCCAGTAGTATTGATCGGGTTAGCAATCAGCCCCAGCATTTT. The whole variable domain, remainder taken from reference TRBV19 and TRBJ1-5, is DGGITQSPKYLFRKEGQNVTLSCEQNLNHDAMYWYRQDPGQGLRLIYYSQIVNDFQKGDIAEGYSVSREKKESFPLTVTSAQKNPTAFYLCASSIDRVSNQPQHFGDGTRLSIL.

This clonotype was seen a single time. The genes are TRBV9 and TRBJ2-1, with unresolved D. CDR1 and CDR2 from the germline V gene are SGDLS and YYNGEE. V was cut by 0 bases and J by 6 bases, with 13 bases left in between. There are 15 residues in the CDR3. The CDR3 spells CASSVGVGMGNEQFF. The CDR3 bases are TGTGCCAGCAGCGTAGGGGTGGGTATGGGCAATGAGCAGTTCTTC.

The genes are TRBV6-9 and TRBJ2-3; D remains unclear. The germline V gene has CDR1 MNHGY and CDR2 SVAAGI. This CDR3 is built from 12 residues. Trimming shortened V by 6 bases and J by 3 bases, and 7 bases separated the two germline ends. CDR3 amino acids: CASRPYTDTQYF. CDR3 nucleotide sequence: TGTGCCAGCAGGCCTTATACAGATACGCAGTATTTT.

The J gene is TRBJ2-1, the V gene TRBV7-2; no reliable D call. The germline CDR1 and CDR2 sequences are SGHTA and FQGNSA. The V end lost 2 bases, the J end lost 11 bases, and 13 bases lay between the germline ends. This CDR3 has 13 residues. CDR3 amino acids: CASSLMSQPQQFF. In DNA, the CDR3 is TGTGCCAGCAGCTTAATGAGCCAGCCTCAGCAGTTCTTC. The whole variable domain, remainder taken from reference TRBV7-2 and TRBJ2-1, is GAGVSQSPSNKVTEKGKDVELRCDPISGHTALYWYRQSLGQGLEFLIYFQGNSAPDKSGLPSDRFSAERTGGSVSTLTIQRTQQEDSAVYLCASSLMSQPQQFFGPGTRLTVL.

Comment on this clonotype: This may stem from a read error, because a much larger clone lies one nucleotide away. The chain combines TRBV27 with TRBJ2-5, with D unresolved. The germline V gene encodes CDR1 MNHEY and CDR2 SMNVEV (reference sequence). Between the trimmed V and J ends, which lost 4 bases and 1 base, there was a span of 13 bases. This CDR3 comprises 15 residues. The CDR3 nucleotides are TGTGCCAGCAGTTATTGGTTCGGTATCCAAGAGACCCAGTACTTC. Translating it yields CASSYWFGIQETQYF.

The chain has TRBV29-1 and TRBJ2-7; 8 bases are a match to TRBD1. The CDR3 length is 13 residues. Per the germline V gene, CDR1 is SQVTM and CDR2 is ANQGSEA. V lost 6 bases to trimming and J lost 1 base; unmatched junction nucleotides: 5. The DNA for the CDR3 is TGCAGCGTGCTCCGGGACAGGTCCTACGAGCAGTACTTC. Its protein is CSVLRDRSYEQYF.

The chain links TRBV7-2 to TRBJ2-7; the match to TRBD2 covers 10 bases. Per the germline V gene, CDR1 is SGHTA and CDR2 is FQGNSA. The V segment lost 7 bases and the J segment 4 bases; nucleotides outside the gene matches: 10. This CDR3 contains 15 residues. The CDR3 sequence: CASNVAGGLGYEQYF. The CDR3 DNA follows: TGTGCCAGCAACGTAGCGGGAGGTTTAGGGTACGAGCAGTACTTC.

The chain links TRBV6-5 to TRBJ2-7; D may correspond to TRBD1 or TRBD2 (5 bases each). The CDR3 is made up of 14 amino acids. The V gene's germline CDR1 is MNHEY and CDR2 SVGAGI. Trimming stripped 7 bases from V and 2 bases from J, with 15 bases between. This CDR3 is CASTRLGTAYEQYF. The CDR3 DNA reads TGTGCCAGCACCAGACTGGGGACGGCCTACGAGCAGTACTTC.

The rearrangement joins TRBV25-1 to TRBJ1-2; 7 bases are a match to TRBD1. CDR3 length: 12 residues. Looked up from germline, CDR1 is MGHDK and CDR2 is SYGVNS. V shed 7 bases, J shed 8 bases, and the junction held 7 bases outside the gene matches. The CDR3 protein is CASMVGGGGYTF. The CDR3 bases are TGTGCCAGCATGGTAGGGGGCGGGGGCTACACCTTC.